These 4 T cell receptor beta chains were sequenced from one sample in a study of regulatory T cells in long-lasting Graves disease. In building TCR beta libraries, iRepertoire HTBI primers were used together with Arm-PCR of CDR3 regions. TCRdb reprocessed the multiplex PCR reads via MiXCR and lists one record per CDR3 protein. The sample has approximately 350,000 distinct CDR3 sequences, roughly 15% seen once. Regarding time point: newly diagnosed GD, antithyroid drugs for less than 3 months. RNA isolated from PBMCs was used to make the TCR library. This sample also appeared in a second study, on T cells in Graves' hyperthyroidism and ophthalmopathy.

The sample here was peripheral blood mononuclear cells (PBMCs), taken at new diagnosis, from a patient treated with antithyroid drugs. These receptors all come from a woman aged 18-35 years with Graves disease.

This clonotype was detected many times. One end of the junction is discordant with germline, which a read error may explain. This rearrangement joins TRBV18 to TRBJ2-5; D is unclear. CDR1 is KGHSH, CDR2 LQKENI, per germline. The CDR3 spans 12 residues. In DNA form, the CDR3 reads TGTGCCGGCTCAACGGAAGGGGAGACCCAGTACTTC. Its protein product is CAGSTEGETQYF.

The rearrangement joins TRBV6-2 or TRBV6-3 to TRBJ2-3, with D hard to call. V was shortened by 7 bases and J by 7 bases, with 12 bases between the two germline ends. The CDR3 totals 12 residues. Germline loops: CDR1 MNHEY, CDR2 SVGEGT. The CDR3 loop is CASTDQIYTQYF. In DNA form, the CDR3 reads TGTGCCAGCACCGATCAGATCTATACGCAGTATTTT.

This clonotype was picked up many times. CDR3 sequence reads: CASIHRGGSYEQYF. Written as DNA, the CDR3 is TGTGCCAGCATCCACCGCGGGGGCTCCTACGAGCAGTACTTC. The J gene is TRBJ2-7, the V gene TRBV5-6, with TRBD2 identical over 7 bases. Unmatched junction bases numbered 6, after V lost 6 bases and J lost 0 bases. CDR3 length: 14 amino acids. The germline V gene has CDR1 SGHDT and CDR2 YYEEEE.

The chain has TRBV7-6 and TRBJ2-1; 11 positions match TRBD2. The CDR3 loop spans 14 amino acids. V trimming: 5 bases; J trimming: 7 bases; junction bases outside the gene matches: 4. Germline CDR1 and CDR2: SGHVS and FNYEAQ. In DNA form, the CDR3 reads TGTGCCAGCAGCGGGGGGACTAGCGGTAATGAGCAGTTCTTC. Its protein is CASSGGTSGNEQFF.